The entry below describes one T cell receptor beta chain. This sample was included in a study of T cells in localized non-small cell lung cancer. Germline CDR1 is MRHNA and CDR2 is SNTAGT. This CDR3 has 18 amino acids. Trimming took off 7 bases at V and 0 bases at J, with 22 bases between the two ends. The method was immunoSEQ multiplex PCR; TCRdb's version includes in-frame clones alone and lacks a portion of them. The table shows 60,000 to 85,000 clones, with roughly 90% occurring only once. V and J are TRBV6-4 and TRBJ1-3; D may be TRBD1 (5 bases). The sequence was collected from a male donor older than 55 with stage III squamous cell lung carcinoma. This material consisted of peripheral blood, taken before any cancer treatment. As DNA, the CDR3 is TGTGCCAGCAAAGGTACCTGGACATCCAATCCCTCTGGAAACACCATATATTTT. This translates into CASKGTWTSNPSGNTIYF.